These 26 T cell receptor beta chains came from one sample sequenced in a study of cytomegalovirus exposure and HLA in healthy donors (TCRdb year 2017). To prepare the library, the immunoSEQ multiplex PCR assay was applied. For the multiplex PCR, a mixture combining 60 forward primers for TCR Vbeta segments and 13 reverse primers for TCR Jbeta segments was used. TCRdb took this table from immuneACCESS and kept in-frame rearrangements with V and J called. Such tables lack part of the clones; where checked against another copy, unresolved V genes explain under half of the gap, and the rest is unexplained. Counted in this sample were 80,000 to 130,000 clones; roughly 70% of them appeared once. Of the sample, under 5.5% is held by the ten largest clones. Sample: PBMCs. These receptors all come from a woman under 30 in good health and CMV-seropositive.

This chain connects TRBV7-2 to TRBJ2-5; the D gene is possibly TRBD1 (5 bases). The CDR3 consists of 13 residues. V was trimmed by 7 bases and J by 5 bases, leaving 14 bases between them. Germline V lookup: CDR1 SGHTA, CDR2 FQGNSA. The CDR3 reads CASTLQGSETQYF. The CDR3 region has the DNA TGTGCCAGCACCCTTCAGGGTTCTGAGACCCAGTACTTC.

Only a few counts were recorded for this clone. The chain couples TRBV6-1 to TRBJ1-3; D unclear. CDR1 is MNHNS, CDR2 SASEGT, per germline. V was pared by 2 bases and J by 0 bases, with 11 bases between. The CDR3 has 16 residues. In DNA, the CDR3 is TGTGCCAGCAGTGAATCCCCGGGGAGCTCTGGAAACACCATATATTTT. It yields the protein CASSESPGSSGNTIYF.

The rearrangement links TRBV9 to TRBJ2-3; TRBD2 agrees at 10 bases. Germline assignment: CDR1 SGDLS and CDR2 YYNGEE. The CDR3 contains 15 residues. V trimming: 3 bases; J trimming: 3 bases; junction bases outside the gene matches: 4. CDR3 residues: CASSGSGRGTDTQYF. DNA for the CDR3: TGTGCCAGCAGCGGAAGCGGGAGGGGTACAGATACGCAGTATTTT. The full variable domain, completed using reference TRBV9 and TRBJ2-3, is DSGVTQTPKHLITATGQRVTLRCSPRSGDLSVYWYQQSLDQGLQFLIQYYNGEERAKGNILERFSAQQFPDLHSELNLSSLELGDSALYFCASSGSGRGTDTQYFGPGTRLTVL.

The chain recombines TRBV6-5 with TRBJ2-2, with 7 positions matching TRBD2. Trimming removed 4 bases from V and 1 base from J; junction bases left unmatched: 6. Germline V gene data show CDR1 as MNHEY and CDR2 as SVGAGI. The CDR3 consists of 16 residues. The CDR3 here is CASSLRAGQNTGELFF. In DNA, the CDR3 is TGTGCCAGCAGTTTGCGAGCGGGGCAGAACACCGGGGAGCTGTTTTTT.

For the CDR3, the DNA is TGTGCCAGCAGTTCGGGAGGGTTTGTCTACGAGCAGTACTTC. Translating it yields CASSSGGFVYEQYF. This rearrangement joins TRBV27 to TRBJ2-7; 8 nucleotides agree with TRBD2. The V segment lost 4 bases and the J segment 3 bases; nucleotides outside the gene matches: 5. CDR1 MNHEY and CDR2 SMNVEV come from the germline V gene (reference sequence). This CDR3 region has 14 residues.

This clone was seen more than once but under ten times. The V and J genes are TRBV7-6 and TRBJ1-2; no definite D call. The CDR3 is 11 amino acids. V gave up 5 bases and J gave up 8 bases, with 9 bases separating them. CDR1 and CDR2 from the germline V gene are SGHVS and FNYEAQ. This CDR3 is CASSPGLGYTF. CDR3 nucleotide sequence: TGTGCCAGCAGCCCGGGATTGGGCTACACCTTC.

DNA of the CDR3: TGTGCCAGCAGTGAAAATGTTTTGCGGGAGACCTACGAGCAGTACTTC. Amino acids: CASSENVLRETYEQYF. The rearrangement links TRBV6-1 to TRBJ2-7; 7 nucleotides match TRBD2. CDR1 is MNHNS and CDR2 is SASEGT in the germline V gene. The J segment lost 2 bases and the V segment lost 2 bases, leaving 9 bases of the junction unmatched. The CDR3 sequence is 16 residues long.

The chain carries TRBV19 and TRBJ2-3; 8 bases line up with TRBD2. CDR3 size: 15 residues. V dropped 8 bases and J dropped 2; count of bases not matched to a gene: 9. CDR1 is LNHDA and CDR2 is SQIVND in the germline V gene (reference sequence). The CDR3, as DNA: TGTGCCAGTCGACTGAGGGGACTAGACACAGATACGCAGTATTTT. Translation gives CASRLRGLDTDTQYF. Variable domain in full (rest from reference TRBV19 and TRBJ2-3): DGGITQSPKYLFRKEGQNVTLSCEQNLNHDAMYWYRQDPGQGLRLIYYSQIVNDFQKGDIAEGYSVSREKKESFPLTVTSAQKNPTAFYLCASRLRGLDTDTQYFGPGTRLTVL.

J is TRBJ2-7 and V is TRBV27; the D gene is possibly TRBD1 (6 bases). The length of the CDR3 is 14 residues. The V gene lost 8 bases and the J gene lost 1 base, with 15 bases spanning the gap. Germline V gene lookup returns CDR1 MNHEY and CDR2 SMNVEV (reference sequence). Here the CDR3 DNA reads TGTGCCAGCCGGATTCCGGGACAATCCTACGAGCAGTACTTC. Protein sequence: CASRIPGQSYEQYF.

This chain connects TRBV7-2 to TRBJ1-5; TRBD1 aligns across 7 bases. The CDR3 has 12 amino acids. Germline CDR1 and CDR2: SGHTA and FQGNSA. J gave up 7 bases and V 3 bases, and 0 bases lay outside the gene matches. DNA for the CDR3: TGTGCCAGCAGCTTGGACAGGCAGCCCCAGCATTTT. Its translation: CASSLDRQPQHF.

The genes are TRBV7-3 and TRBJ2-5; D might be TRBD1 (6 bases). Germline values: CDR1 SGHTA, CDR2 FQGTGA. Trimming shortened V by 5 bases and J by 2 bases, and 15 bases separated the two germline ends. This CDR3 region has 15 residues. The CDR3 is CASSTSGQIQETQYF. The CDR3 bases are TGTGCCAGCAGCACTTCTGGACAGATTCAAGAGACCCAGTACTTC.

The chain combines TRBV2 with TRBJ2-5; D is possibly TRBD2 (6 bases). The CDR3 has 13 amino acids. The ends were cut back, 7 bases at V and 1 base at J, with 10 bases in the middle. Germline V gene lookup returns CDR1 SNHLY and CDR2 FYNNEI. CDR3: CASTRDFQETQYF. For the CDR3, the DNA is TGTGCCAGCACCCGGGACTTCCAAGAGACCCAGTACTTC.

The chain employs TRBV4-1 and TRBJ2-7; 8 bases fit TRBD2. The germline CDR1 and CDR2 sequences are MGHRA and YSYEKL. The CDR3 is 18 residues long. The J segment lost 7 bases and the V segment lost 4 bases, leaving 21 bases of the junction unmatched. CDR3 nucleotides: TGCGCCAGCAGCCGGACGGGCGGCGATAGCGGGGCCTTGGGGGAGCAGTACTTC. It is translated as CASSRTGGDSGALGEQYF.

The chain uses TRBV9 and TRBJ2-1, with D possibly TRBD2 on 6 matching bases. Germline-derived CDR1 and CDR2 are SGDLS and YYNGEE. Between the trimmed V and J ends, which lost 0 bases and 3 bases, there was a span of 10 bases. This CDR3 comprises 15 residues. CDR3 sequence reads: CASSVGNSGYNEQFF. The CDR3 nucleotides read TGTGCCAGCAGCGTAGGAAATAGCGGCTACAATGAGCAGTTCTTC.

V gene TRBV4-3 combines with J gene TRBJ2-7; 12 bases fit TRBD2. Trimming cost V 2 bases and J 2 bases; bases outside gene matches: 1. CDR1 LGHNA and CDR2 YSLEER come from the germline V gene. This CDR3 has 15 amino acids. The CDR3 nucleotides read TGCGCCAGCAGCCAATCTAGCGGGAGGGCCTACGAGCAGTACTTC. Protein: CASSQSSGRAYEQYF.

The gene calls are TRBV6-1 and TRBJ2-7; 11 nucleotides match TRBD1. The CDR3 covers 14 residues. V was clipped by 7 bases and J by 5 bases; unmatched bases: 7. The germline CDR1 and CDR2 sequences are MNHNS and SASEGT. The CDR3 here is CASTLGTGGDEQYF. The CDR3 nucleotides are TGTGCCAGCACCCTAGGGACAGGGGGGGACGAGCAGTACTTC.

The chain uses TRBV28 and TRBJ2-5, with 7 bases aligning to TRBD1. The trim removed 5 bases at V and 5 bases at J, leaving 5 bases unmatched. This CDR3 contains 13 residues. CDR1 and CDR2 from the germline V gene are MDHEN and SYDVKM. The CDR3 reads CASSPWDSETQYF. The CDR3 DNA is TGTGCCAGCAGTCCCTGGGACAGCGAGACCCAGTACTTC.

This sequence joins TRBV28 and TRBJ2-7; 11 bases fit TRBD2. Germline values: CDR1 MDHEN, CDR2 SYDVKM. V lost 7 bases and J lost 2; bases outside the gene matches: 7. CDR3 length: 15 residues. The CDR3 DNA reads TGTGCCAGCACCTCGGTAGCGGGAGGGGCCTACGAGCAGTACTTC. This codes for CASTSVAGGAYEQYF.

This chain links TRBV6-5 with TRBJ2-2; 7 bases are a match to TRBD1. Germline V gene data show CDR1 as MNHEY and CDR2 as SVGAGI. V was clipped by 0 bases and J by 6 bases; unmatched bases: 7. This CDR3 has 16 amino acids. CDR3 loop: CASSYSGTAYSGELFF. CDR3 nucleotides: TGTGCCAGCAGTTACTCCGGGACAGCTTACTCCGGGGAGCTGTTTTTT.

In its sample, this clone was seen a few times. CDR3 sequence: CASSLVGQAHNEQFF. The CDR3 bases are TGCGCCAGCAGCTTGGTCGGACAGGCCCACAATGAGCAGTTCTTC. The chain recombines TRBV5-1 with TRBJ2-1; TRBD1 matches 7 bases. With V trimmed by 0 bases and J by 5 bases, 5 bases remained unmatched. The CDR3 totals 15 residues. Germline V gene sequence: CDR1 SGHRS, CDR2 YFSETQ.

The genes are TRBV11-2 and TRBJ2-5; 13 bases are shared with TRBD2. Germline CDR1 and CDR2: SGHAT and FQNNGV. V lost 4 bases, J lost 5 bases, and 13 bases stayed unmatched. CDR3 length: 18 residues. CDR3 loop: CASSSPRTSGRSGETQYF. The CDR3 DNA is TGTGCCAGCAGCTCCCCCCGGACTAGCGGGAGAAGTGGGGAGACCCAGTACTTC.

The V and J genes are TRBV5-1 and TRBJ2-2, with 8 nucleotides matching TRBD1. The CDR3 covers 19 residues. Germline CDR1 is SGHRS and CDR2 is YFSETQ. The J segment lost 2 bases and the V segment lost 1 base, leaving 13 bases of the junction unmatched. This chain's CDR3 is CASSLPTGTGTYNTGELFF. CDR3 bases: TGCGCCAGCAGCTTGCCTACCGGGACAGGTACCTACAACACCGGGGAGCTGTTTTTT.

This chain uses TRBV14 with TRBJ2-7; 8 bases map to TRBD2. Trimming removed 2 bases from V and 1 base from J; junction bases left unmatched: 7. This CDR3 comprises 16 residues. Looked up from germline, CDR1 is SGHDN and CDR2 is FVKESK. The CDR3: CASSQFTSGRSYEQYF. The CDR3 region has the DNA TGTGCCAGCAGCCAATTTACTAGCGGACGATCCTACGAGCAGTACTTC.

V is TRBV7-2 and J is TRBJ2-7; TRBD2 aligns across 8 bases. Germline-derived CDR1 and CDR2 are SGHTA and FQGNSA. This CDR3 spans 15 amino acids. Germline trimming cut 4 bases from V and 7 bases from J; bases unmatched to any gene: 12. CDR3 nucleotide sequence: TGTGCCAGCAGCTCGGGGACTAGTTTGAAATTAGAGCAGTACTTC. Its translation: CASSSGTSLKLEQYF.

This clone was detected only once. The chain combines TRBV30 with TRBJ2-3, with TRBD2 matching 16 bases. The CDR3 is 18 residues long. The germline V gene has CDR1 GTSNPN and CDR2 SVGIG (reference sequence). Trimming removed 2 bases from V and 4 bases from J; junction bases left unmatched: 9. CDR3 nucleotide sequence: TGTGCCTGGAGTCTCCCCCCGGGACTAGCGGGAGGGGCAGATACGCAGTATTTT. Its protein is CAWSLPPGLAGGADTQYF.

The chain combines TRBV4-2 with TRBJ2-7, with 8 bases fitting TRBD1. In germline, CDR1 is LGHNA, CDR2 YNFKEQ. The CDR3 is 16 residues long. The junction had 14 bases not matched to a gene; V was cut back by 4 bases and J by 6 bases. The CDR3 sequence: CASSPELGQVFPEQYF. CDR3 DNA: TGTGCCAGCAGCCCAGAACTGGGACAGGTTTTTCCCGAGCAGTACTTC.